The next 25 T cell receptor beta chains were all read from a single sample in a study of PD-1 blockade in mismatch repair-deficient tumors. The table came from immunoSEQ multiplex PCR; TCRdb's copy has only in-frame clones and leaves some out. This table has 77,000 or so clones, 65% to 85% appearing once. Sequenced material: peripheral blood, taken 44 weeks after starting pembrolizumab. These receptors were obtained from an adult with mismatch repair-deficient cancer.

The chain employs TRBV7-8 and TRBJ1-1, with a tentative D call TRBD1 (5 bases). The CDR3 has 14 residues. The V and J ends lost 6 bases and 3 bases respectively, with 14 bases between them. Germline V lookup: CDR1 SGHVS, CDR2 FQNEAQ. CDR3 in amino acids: CASSLQGGDTEAFF. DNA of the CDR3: TGTGCCAGCAGTCTCCAGGGAGGGGACACTGAAGCTTTCTTT.

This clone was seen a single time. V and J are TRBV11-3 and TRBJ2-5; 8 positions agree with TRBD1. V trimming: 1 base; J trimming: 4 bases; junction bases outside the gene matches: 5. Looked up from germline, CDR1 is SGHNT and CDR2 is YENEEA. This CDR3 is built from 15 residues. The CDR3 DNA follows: TGTGCCAGCAGCTTAGGGACAGGGACCCGAGAGACCCAGTACTTC. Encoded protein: CASSLGTGTRETQYF.

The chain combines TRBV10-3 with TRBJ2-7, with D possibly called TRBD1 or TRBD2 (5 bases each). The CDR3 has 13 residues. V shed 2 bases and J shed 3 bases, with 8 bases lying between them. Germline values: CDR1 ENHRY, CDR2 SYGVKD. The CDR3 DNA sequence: TGTGCCATCAGTGAGGGGGCGGGCTACGAGCAGTACTTC. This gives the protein CAISEGAGYEQYF.

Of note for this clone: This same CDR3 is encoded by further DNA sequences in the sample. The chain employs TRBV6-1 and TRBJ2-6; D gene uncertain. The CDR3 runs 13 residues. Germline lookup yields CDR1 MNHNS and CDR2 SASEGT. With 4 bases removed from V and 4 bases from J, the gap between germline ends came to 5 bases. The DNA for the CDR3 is TGTGCCAGCAGTGCGAGCGGGGCCAACGTCCTGACTTTC. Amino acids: CASSASGANVLTF.

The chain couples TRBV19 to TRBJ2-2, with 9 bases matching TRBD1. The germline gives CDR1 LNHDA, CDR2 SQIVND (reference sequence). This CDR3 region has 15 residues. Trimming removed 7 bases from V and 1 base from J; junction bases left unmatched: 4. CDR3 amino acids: CASNQGQGNTGELFF. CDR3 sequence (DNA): TGTGCCAGTAACCAGGGACAGGGGAACACCGGGGAGCTGTTTTTT. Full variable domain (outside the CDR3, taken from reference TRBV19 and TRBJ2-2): DGGITQSPKYLFRKEGQNVTLSCEQNLNHDAMYWYRQDPGQGLRLIYYSQIVNDFQKGDIAEGYSVSREKKESFPLTVTSAQKNPTAFYLCASNQGQGNTGELFFGEGSRLTVL.

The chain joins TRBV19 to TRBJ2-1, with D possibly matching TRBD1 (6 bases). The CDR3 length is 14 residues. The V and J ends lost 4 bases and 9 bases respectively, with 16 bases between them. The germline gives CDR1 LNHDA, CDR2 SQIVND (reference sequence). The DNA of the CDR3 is TGTGCCAGTAGTAACCAGGGGATTAATGGTGAGCAGTTCTTC. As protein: CASSNQGINGEQFF.

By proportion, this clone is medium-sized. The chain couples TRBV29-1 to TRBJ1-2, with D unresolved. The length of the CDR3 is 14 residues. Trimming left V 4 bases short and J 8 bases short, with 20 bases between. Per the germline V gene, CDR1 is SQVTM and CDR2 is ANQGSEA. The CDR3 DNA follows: TGCAGCGTTGTTGACCCCACGTTATCTGAGGGCTACACCTTC. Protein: CSVVDPTLSEGYTF.

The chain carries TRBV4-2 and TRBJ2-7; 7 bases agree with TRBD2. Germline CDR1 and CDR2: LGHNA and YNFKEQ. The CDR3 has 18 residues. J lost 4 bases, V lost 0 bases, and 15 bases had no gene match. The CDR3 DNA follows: TGTGCCAGCAGCCAAGATCCAACTAGCGCGAAAAGGCAATACGAGCAGTACTTC. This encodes CASSQDPTSAKRQYEQYF.

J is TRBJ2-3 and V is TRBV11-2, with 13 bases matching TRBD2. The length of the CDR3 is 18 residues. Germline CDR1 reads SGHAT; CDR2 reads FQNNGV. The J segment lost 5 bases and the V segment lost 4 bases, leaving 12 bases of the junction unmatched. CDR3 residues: CASSSRLAGGGWGDTQYF. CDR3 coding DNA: TGTGCCAGCAGCTCCCGACTAGCGGGGGGCGGATGGGGAGATACGCAGTATTTT.

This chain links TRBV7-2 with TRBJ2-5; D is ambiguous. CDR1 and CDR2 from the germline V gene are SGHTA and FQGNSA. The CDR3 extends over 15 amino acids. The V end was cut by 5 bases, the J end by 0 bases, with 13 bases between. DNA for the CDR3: TGTGCCAGCAGCGTCAGGACGGGCTACCAAGAGACCCAGTACTTC. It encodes CASSVRTGYQETQYF.

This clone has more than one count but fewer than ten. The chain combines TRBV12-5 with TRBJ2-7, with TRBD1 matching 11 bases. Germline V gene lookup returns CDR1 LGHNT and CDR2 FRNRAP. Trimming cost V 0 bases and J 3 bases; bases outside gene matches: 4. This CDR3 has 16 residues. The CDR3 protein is CASGLVLGTGGYEQYF. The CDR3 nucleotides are TGTGCTAGTGGTTTGGTACTCGGGACAGGGGGCTACGAGCAGTACTTC.

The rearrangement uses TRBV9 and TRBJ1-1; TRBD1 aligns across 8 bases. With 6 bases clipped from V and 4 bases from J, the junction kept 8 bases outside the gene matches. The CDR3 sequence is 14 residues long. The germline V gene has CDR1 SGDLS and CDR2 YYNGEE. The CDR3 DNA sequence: TGTGCCAGCACCCCGACAGGGGCGGCCACTGAAGCTTTCTTT. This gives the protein CASTPTGAATEAFF.

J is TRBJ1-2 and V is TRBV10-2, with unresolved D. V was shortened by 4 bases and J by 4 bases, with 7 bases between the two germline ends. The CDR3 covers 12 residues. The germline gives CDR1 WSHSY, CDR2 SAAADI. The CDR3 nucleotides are TGCGCCAGCAGTGCAGAGGGCTATGGCTACACCTTC. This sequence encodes CASSAEGYGYTF.

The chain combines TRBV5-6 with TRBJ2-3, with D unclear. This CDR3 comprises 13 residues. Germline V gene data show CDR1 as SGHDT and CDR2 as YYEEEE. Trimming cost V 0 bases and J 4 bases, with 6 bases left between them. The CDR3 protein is CASSLGRSDTQYF. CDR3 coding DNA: TGTGCCAGCAGCTTGGGTCGTTCAGATACGCAGTATTTT.

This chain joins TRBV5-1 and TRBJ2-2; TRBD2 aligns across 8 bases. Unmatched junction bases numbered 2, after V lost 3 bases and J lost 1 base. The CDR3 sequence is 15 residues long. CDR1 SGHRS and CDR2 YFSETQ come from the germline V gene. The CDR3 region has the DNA TGCGCCAGCAGCTGGAGCGGGAGGAACACCGGGGAGCTGTTTTTT. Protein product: CASSWSGRNTGELFF.

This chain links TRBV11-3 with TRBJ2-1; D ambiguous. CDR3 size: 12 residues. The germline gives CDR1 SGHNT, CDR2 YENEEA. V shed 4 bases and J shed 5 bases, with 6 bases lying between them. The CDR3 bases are TGTGCCAGCAGCTGGACCGACAATGAGCAGTTCTTC. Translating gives CASSWTDNEQFF. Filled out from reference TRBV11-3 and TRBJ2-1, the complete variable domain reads EAGVVQSPRYKIIEKKQPVAFWCNPISGHNTLYWYLQNLGQGPELLIRYENEEAVDDSQLPKDRFSAERLKGVDSTLKIQPAELGDSAVYLCASSWTDNEQFFGPGTRLTVL.

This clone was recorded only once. CDR3 amino acids: CASSYEGNNQPQHF. The DNA of the CDR3 is TGTGCCAGCAGTTACGAGGGGAACAATCAGCCCCAGCATTTT. This rearrangement joins TRBV6-6 to TRBJ1-5; TRBD1 is a possible D gene (5 bases). The germline V gene encodes CDR1 MNHNY and CDR2 SVGAGI (reference sequence). The V end was cut by 2 bases, the J end by 3 bases, with 8 bases between. The CDR3 is made up of 14 amino acids.

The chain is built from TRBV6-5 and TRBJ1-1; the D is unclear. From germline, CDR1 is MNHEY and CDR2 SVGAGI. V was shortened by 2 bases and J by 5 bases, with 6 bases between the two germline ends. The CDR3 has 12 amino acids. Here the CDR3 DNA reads TGTGCCAGCAGTTACAGGGATACTGAAGCTTTCTTT. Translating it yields CASSYRDTEAFF.

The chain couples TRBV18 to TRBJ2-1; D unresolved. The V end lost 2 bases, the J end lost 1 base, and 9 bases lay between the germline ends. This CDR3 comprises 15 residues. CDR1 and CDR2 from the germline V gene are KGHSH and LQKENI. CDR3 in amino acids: CASSPALLSYNEQFF. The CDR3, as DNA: TGTGCCAGCTCACCAGCTTTACTTTCCTACAATGAGCAGTTCTTC.

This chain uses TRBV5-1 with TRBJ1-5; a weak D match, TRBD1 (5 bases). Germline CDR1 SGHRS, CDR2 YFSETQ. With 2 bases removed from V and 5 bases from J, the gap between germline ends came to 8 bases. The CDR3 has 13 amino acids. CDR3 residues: CASSFRGDQPQHF. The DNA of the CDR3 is TGCGCCAGCAGCTTTCGAGGGGATCAGCCCCAGCATTTT.

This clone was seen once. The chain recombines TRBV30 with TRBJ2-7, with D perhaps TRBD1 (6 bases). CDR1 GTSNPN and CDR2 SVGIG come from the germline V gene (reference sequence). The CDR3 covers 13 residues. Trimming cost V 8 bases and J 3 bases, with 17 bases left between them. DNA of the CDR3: TGTGCCGGACGGACAGTGGGGTACTACGAGCAGTACTTC. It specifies CAGRTVGYYEQYF.

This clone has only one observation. The CDR3 sequence is CASSFLSRDTNSYNEQFF. The CDR3 DNA sequence: TGTGCCAGCAGCTTTCTATCCCGGGACACGAACTCCTACAATGAGCAGTTCTTC. The V call is TRBV7-9, the J call TRBJ2-1, with D possibly TRBD1 on 6 matching bases. V shed 3 bases and J shed 0 bases, with 18 bases lying between them. Looked up from germline, CDR1 is SEHNR and CDR2 is FQNEAQ (reference sequence). This CDR3 contains 18 residues.

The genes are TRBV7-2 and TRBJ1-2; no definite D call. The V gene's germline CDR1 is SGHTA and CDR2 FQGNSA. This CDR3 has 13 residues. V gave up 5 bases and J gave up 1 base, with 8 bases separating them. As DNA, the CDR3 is TGTGCCAGCAGCCTAGAGATTAACTATGGCTACACCTTC. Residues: CASSLEINYGYTF. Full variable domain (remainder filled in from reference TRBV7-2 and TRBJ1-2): GAGVSQSPSNKVTEKGKDVELRCDPISGHTALYWYRQSLGQGLEFLIYFQGNSAPDKSGLPSDRFSAERTGGSVSTLTIQRTQQEDSAVYLCASSLEINYGYTFGSGTRLTVV.

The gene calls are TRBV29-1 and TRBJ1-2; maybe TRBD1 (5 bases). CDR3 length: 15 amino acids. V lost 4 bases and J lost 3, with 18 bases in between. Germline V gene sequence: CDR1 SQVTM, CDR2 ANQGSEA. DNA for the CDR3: TGCAGCGTTGTCGGTCGCGGGACGGAACACTATGGCTACACCTTC. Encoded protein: CSVVGRGTEHYGYTF.

In DNA, the CDR3 is TGTGCCAGCAGCTCCCGGGAGTCTGCCCACAATGAGCAGTTCTTC. This codes for CASSSRESAHNEQFF. V gene TRBV7-9 combines with J gene TRBJ2-1, with a possible D match to TRBD2 (6 bases). Trimming stripped 4 bases from V and 5 bases from J, with 15 bases between. This CDR3 comprises 15 residues. Germline values: CDR1 SEHNR, CDR2 FQNEAQ (reference sequence).